Sequencing of this T cell receptor (beta chain) was carried out in a study of blood T cell repertoires in COVID-19. Overall study context: Both acute and convalescent COVID-19 samples were obtained from the United States, Italy and Spain. T cells, B-cell-depleted T cells, or PBMCs supplied cDNA or gDNA.

V was cut by 3 bases and J by 0 bases, with 3 bases left in between. The CDR3 consists of 13 residues. Produced via immunoSEQ multiplex PCR; TCRdb's table is partial and in-frame only. The sample lists 88,000 or so clones, 75% to 90% occurring once. The sequenced material came from peripheral blood. This clonotype was obtained from a man in his fifties or sixties with acute or convalescent COVID-19. This chain uses TRBV12-3 or TRBV12-4 with TRBJ1-3; D gene unclear. The CDR3 DNA sequence: TGTGCCAGCAGTTTCAACTCTGGAAACACCATATATTTT. Protein: CASSFNSGNTIYF.